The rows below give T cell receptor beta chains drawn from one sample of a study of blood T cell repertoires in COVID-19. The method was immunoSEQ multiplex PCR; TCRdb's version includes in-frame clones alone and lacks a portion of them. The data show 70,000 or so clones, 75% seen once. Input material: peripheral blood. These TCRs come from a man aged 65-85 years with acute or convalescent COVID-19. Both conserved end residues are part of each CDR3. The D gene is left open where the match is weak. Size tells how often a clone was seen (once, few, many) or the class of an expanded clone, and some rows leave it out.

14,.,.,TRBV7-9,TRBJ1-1,TGTGCCAGCAGCTTAGGGGGGGAACACACTGAAGCTTTCTTT,CASSLGGEHTEAFF
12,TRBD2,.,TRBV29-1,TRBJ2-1,TGCAGCGGGACTAGCGGATACAATGAGCAGTTCTTC,CSGTSGYNEQFF
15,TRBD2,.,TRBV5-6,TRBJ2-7,TGTGCCAGCAGCCGGGGACTAGCGTACCAGTACGAGCAGTACTTC,CASSRGLAYQYEQYF
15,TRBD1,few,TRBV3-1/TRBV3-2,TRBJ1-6,TGTGCCAGCAGCCGGTCCCGGGACAGGGAATCACCCCTCCACTTT,CASSRSRDRESPLHF
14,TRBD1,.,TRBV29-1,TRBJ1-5,TGCAGCGTTGGTGGCAGGGGGGGCAATCAGCCCCAGCATTTT,CSVGGRGGNQPQHF
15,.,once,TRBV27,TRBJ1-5,TGTGCCAGCAGTTTATGGGGCCTTAGCAATCAGCCCCAGCATTTT,CASSLWGLSNQPQHF
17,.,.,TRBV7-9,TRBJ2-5,TGTGCCAGCAGCCCGGGGCGAGGACTATCGACTAAAGAGACCCAGTACTTC,CASSPGRGLSTKETQYF
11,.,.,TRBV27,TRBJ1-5,TGTGCCAGCAGTTCCGGGTCCGGACAGCATTTT,CASSSGSGQHF
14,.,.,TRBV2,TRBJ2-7,TGTGCCAGCACTGTGGGCCCCGGTCCGCGCGAGCAGTACTTC,CASTVGPGPREQYF
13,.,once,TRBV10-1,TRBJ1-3,TGCGCCAGCAGTGGACAGACTGGAAACACCATATATTTT,CASSGQTGNTIYF
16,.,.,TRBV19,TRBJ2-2,TGTGCCAGTAGTATCAGGCTCCCGCCACCGACCGGGGAGCTGTTTTTT,CASSIRLPPPTGELFF
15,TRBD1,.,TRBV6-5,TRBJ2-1,TGTGCCAGCAGCGAGGGGTCAGGGGGCCAGGATGAGCAGTTCTTC,CASSEGSGGQDEQFF
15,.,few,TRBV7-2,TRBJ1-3,TGTGCCAGCAGCTTAGACCTCAGCTCTGGAAACACCATATATTTT,CASSLDLSSGNTIYF
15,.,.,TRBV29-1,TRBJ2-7,TGCAGCCTGGTTTACGGGAGCCGTGAATCCTACGAGCAGTACTTC,CSLVYGSRESYEQYF
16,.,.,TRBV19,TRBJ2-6,TGTGCCAGTAGTATAGGTCGGGGCTCTGGGGCCAACGTCCTGACTTTC,CASSIGRGSGANVLTF
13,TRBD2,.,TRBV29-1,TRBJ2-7,TGCAGCGTTGCGGGGGGTCTACTCTACGAGCAGTACTTC,CSVAGGLLYEQYF
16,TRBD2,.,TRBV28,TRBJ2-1,TGTGCCAGCAGTTCCCCCAGGGCGGGAGGGCCTGATGAGCAGTTCTTC,CASSSPRAGGPDEQFF
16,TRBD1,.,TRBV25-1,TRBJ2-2,TGTGCCAGCAGTGACCCCGGACAGGGGTGGACCGGGGAGCTGTTTTTT,CASSDPGQGWTGELFF
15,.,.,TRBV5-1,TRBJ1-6,TGCGCCAGCAGCCTTTGGACTGGGGGGGGTTCACCCCTCCACTTT,CASSLWTGGGSPLHF
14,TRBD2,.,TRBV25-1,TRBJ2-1,TGTGCCAGCAGTAAGCGGGAGGGCCATAATGAGCAGTTCTTC,CASSKREGHNEQFF
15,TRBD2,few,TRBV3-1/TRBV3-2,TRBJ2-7,TGTGCCAGCAGCCGTACTAGCGGGGATTCCTACGAGCAGTACTTC,CASSRTSGDSYEQYF